The 4 T cell receptor beta chains reported below all come from one sample, sequenced in a study of T-cell memory formation after mild COVID-19. TCRdb re-called the 5' RACE reads with MiXCR, one entry per CDR3 protein. The table has more than 350,000 distinct CDR3 sequences, 20% to 25% seen once. The specimen sequenced was PBMCs or a T cell subset sorted from them (not recorded which). These receptors all stem from an adult woman who had mild COVID-19 (a few samples of this study predate the infection). Cell type and time point are not known.

The J gene is TRBJ2-5, the V gene TRBV30; TRBD1 agrees at 9 bases. Germline V gene sequence: CDR1 GTSNPN, CDR2 SVGIG (reference sequence). The V segment lost 3 bases and the J segment 4 bases; nucleotides outside the gene matches: 6. The CDR3 extends over 14 amino acids. This CDR3 is CAWRRTGEAETQYF. The CDR3, as DNA: TGTGCCTGGAGACGGACAGGGGAGGCAGAGACCCAGTACTTC.

The V call is TRBV27, the J call TRBJ1-1; TRBD1 might be the D (5 bases). Germline V gene sequence: CDR1 MNHEY, CDR2 SMNVEV (reference sequence). Between the trimmed V and J ends, which lost 7 bases and 3 bases, there was a span of 15 bases. The CDR3 contains 14 residues. CDR3 region: CASTRQIGYTEAFF. Written as DNA, the CDR3 is TGTGCCAGCACTAGACAGATCGGATACACTGAAGCTTTCTTT.

This clonotype was seen repeatedly, ten times or more. V and J are TRBV29-1 and TRBJ2-1; 8 bases fit TRBD2. CDR1 and CDR2 (germline): SQVTM, ANQGSEA. Trimming took 0 bases from V and 9 from J; bases not matched to a gene: 10. The CDR3 totals 15 residues. CDR3 sequence (DNA): TGCAGCGTTGAAGATTTCCAGCGGGAGTACGGTGAGCAGTTCTTC. This translates into CSVEDFQREYGEQFF.

This clonotype was detected only a few times. The rearrangement links TRBV20-1 to TRBJ2-7; no reliable D call. Per germline, CDR1 DFQATT and CDR2 SNEGSKA (reference sequence). This CDR3 is 13 amino acids long. V was pared by 0 bases and J by 2 bases, with 8 bases between. The CDR3, as DNA: TGCAGTGCTAGAGATCTGGGAACCTACGAGCAGTACTTC. This translates into CSARDLGTYEQYF.